This TCR beta chain stems from a study of cytomegalovirus exposure and HLA in healthy donors. Study-wide context: A prior analysis found about 120 million unique TCR beta sequences from around 200 million T cells. Whole-study findings and limits: Prediction of most subjects' HLA-A and HLA-B alleles by TCR beta sequences was reportedly accurate.

The CDR3 is made up of 16 amino acids. Germline CDR1 reads MNHEY; CDR2 reads SVGAGI. Only a few counts were recorded for this clone. Antigen unknown. The PCR used 60 Vbeta and 13 Jbeta primers. Source study methods: A later analysis tallied 80 million to 100 million unique TCR beta chains, around 12 million of them shared. The protocol was immunoSEQ multiplex PCR, while the TCRdb copy is restricted to in-frame clones and leaves out a portion. That table gives V, J and clone size, and the DNA gave D and trimming. The sample carries under 150,000 clones, about 77% recorded once. What was sequenced was PBMCs. The chain joins TRBV6-5 to TRBJ2-5; perhaps TRBD1 as D (6 bases). TRBJ2-7 matches the DNA end more closely, so the J call is doubtful. This sequence originates from a woman in her twenties or thirties in good health and CMV-seropositive. CDR3 amino acids: CASSYLPGTRSYEQYF. The DNA for the CDR3 is TGTGCCAGCAGTTACTTACCCGGGACACGCTCCTACGAGCAGTACTTC.